This note documents a single T cell receptor (beta chain) sequence. This sample was included in a study of cytomegalovirus exposure and HLA in healthy donors. Researchers ran the PCR with 60 Vbeta and 13 Jbeta primers. Sequencing used immunoSEQ multiplex PCR; TCRdb keeps in-frame clones, though not all of them. The clone table shows 150,000 or so clones, with the ten largest holding 1.6%. This CDR3 region has 15 residues. Trimming removed 4 bases from V and 5 bases from J; junction bases left unmatched: 8. The germline V gene has CDR1 SGDLS and CDR2 YYNGEE. The TCR originated in a woman between 45 and 65 years old in good health and CMV-seronegative. The rearrangement uses TRBV9 and TRBJ1-1; 10 positions match TRBD1. Material for sequencing was PBMCs. The CDR3 bases are TGTGCCAGCAGCCCACCTCCGGGACAGGGGACTGAAGCTTTCTTT. This encodes CASSPPPGQGTEAFF.